The T cell receptor (beta chain) under discussion was sequenced for a study of blood T cell repertoires in COVID-19. Overall study context: T cells, B-cell-depleted T cells, or PBMCs provided the cDNA or gDNA that served as material.

Assay: immunoSEQ multiplex PCR; the TCRdb copy retains only in-frame clones and omits some. Seen here are about 52,000 clones, around 92% observed once, and the top ten hold 5.5% to 6.5%. V lost 1 base, J lost 5 bases, and 3 bases stayed unmatched. The CDR3 totals 15 residues. CDR1 MNHEY and CDR2 SVGAGI come from the germline V gene. This TCR was recovered from a man over 45 with active COVID-19. The J gene is TRBJ2-1, the V gene TRBV6-5, with TRBD2 identical over 9 bases. What was sequenced was peripheral blood. The CDR3 region has the DNA TGTGCCAGCAGTTACTTGAGCGGGAGGAACAATGAGCAGTTCTTC. Translated: CASSYLSGRNNEQFF.